This entry describes one T cell receptor (beta chain). Its antigen is currently not known. Per-nucleotide qualities are absent, and no much larger clonotype sits a single base away. The sample's time point, from its label and the paper: after dendritic cell vaccination, including at tumor progression/relapse. Patients were selected for having adequate residual fresh-frozen tumor tissue and more than two years of available survival data. Molecular status otherwise varied across the glioblastoma patients, but none of them carried an isocitrate dehydrogenase mutation. PBMC were collected before vaccination, two weeks after the third vaccination, and at tumor progression when it occurred. The Qiagen DNeasy Blood extraction Kit was used for extraction of genomic DNA. The immunoSEQ assay amplified TCRB CDR3 regions from 1.5 to 2.5 micrograms of genomic DNA, or from all available DNA when less than that amount was available. The multiplex PCR relied on 60 forward primers for TCR V beta segments and 13 reverse primers for J beta segments. To estimate the number of reads per starting template, synthetic control templates were added to each sample at limiting dilution. Reads of 87 bp were generated by sequencing on the Illumina HiSeq System. As for the authors' bioinformatics: PCR and sequencing errors were removed by merging closely related sequences with a nearest neighbor algorithm. TCR overlap was measured as the percentage of unique tumor TCR beta sequences also present in the same patient's peripheral blood. As stored in TCRdb, this immuneACCESS dataset retains in-frame rearrangements with V and J assigned. A fraction of the clones does not appear; measured against another copy, unresolved V genes explain less than half of the discrepancy, and the remainder lacks a known reason. V, J and clone size derive from that table, while D and trimming were established from the DNA sequence. The sample includes about 65,000 clones, with around nine tenths observed a single time. The top ten clonotypes cover 11% of the sample.

Here V drops 4 bases and J drops 4 bases, and the junction holds 9 bases not matched to any gene. CDR1 and CDR2, per the germline V gene, are LGHNA and YSLEER. The CDR3, cysteine through phenylalanine, is 16 amino acids long. CDR3 DNA is the only sequence kept; it has 48 bases, read in frame from the first base. This sample stems from a study of glioma-infiltrating T cells after dendritic cell vaccination (dated by TCRdb to about 2016). As for the study more broadly: The cohort included around 15 glioblastoma patients drawn from Phase I and II dendritic cell vaccination trials, of whom 9 were newly diagnosed and 6 had recurrent disease. Between the early 2000s and the early 2010s, patients were given autologous tumor lysate-pulsed dendritic cell vaccination. To make the vaccine, monocyte-derived dendritic cells were cultured for under eight days with IL-4 and GM-CSF and then pulsed overnight with autologous tumor lysate. Patients received three intradermal dendritic cell vaccine injections at biweekly intervals in the arm below the axilla. Deep sequencing of TCR beta CDR3 regions was used to quantify tumor-infiltrating lymphocyte content and compare tumor and blood repertoires in dendritic cell-vaccinated glioblastoma patients. Survival after dendritic cell vaccination was correlated with TCR sequencing metrics, including TIL content and tumor-blood repertoire overlap. Points the paper makes about the study in general: The cohort was small and heterogeneous, only a few patients had full blood and tumor sets, and even fewer had initial-recurrent tumor pairs. TCR clonality showed no direct relationship with survival, which suggests that a diverse polyclonal response may matter. After dendritic cell vaccination, a higher estimated pretreatment TIL content predicted longer time to progression and longer overall survival. The three-group TCR overlap response model was characterized as speculative, and prospective validation of the model was stated to be required.

The V and J segments used are TRBV4-3 and TRBJ2-2, and 7 junctional nucleotides match TRBD2. The specimen comprised blood, sampled after dendritic cell vaccination. The sequence came from a human donor with glioblastoma. The nucleotide sequence is given as TGCGCCAGCAGCCGGCAATCTGGGAGGGGCACCGGGGAGCTGTTTTTT. It encodes CASSRQSGRGTGELFF.